These T cell receptor beta chains were read from a single sample in a study of identical twins. One entry per CDR3 protein results from TCRdb running MiXCR on the 5' RACE reads. Among hundreds of thousands of distinct CDR3 sequences, 8% to 9% were seen once, and the ten largest hold more than 2%. A further study also used this sample, focusing on yellow fever vaccine responses in identical twins.

The specimen sequenced was memory (CD45RO+) T cells sorted from blood. The receptors originated from a woman aged 18-30 years in good health. The CDR3 runs from the conserved cysteine through the conserved F or W. The order of the fields is J gene, clone size, D gene, V gene, CDR3 protein, CDR3 DNA. The D gene is left open where the match is weak. Size is omitted from some rows. Given values are once, few, many or a class for expanded clones.

J gene: TRBJ2-1
clone size: .
D gene: .
V gene: TRBV20-1
CDR3 protein: CSARDLKAGVGNEQFF
CDR3 DNA: TGCAGTGCTAGAGATCTTAAGGCAGGGGTAGGCAATGAGCAGTTCTTC

J gene: TRBJ2-5
clone size: few
D gene: TRBD2
V gene: TRBV7-9
CDR3 protein: CASSSGLAGEIRETQYF
CDR3 DNA: TGTGCCAGCAGCTCGGGACTAGCGGGAGAGATACGAGAGACCCAGTACTTC

J gene: TRBJ2-1
clone size: few
D gene: TRBD2
V gene: TRBV11-3
CDR3 protein: CASSKGLAGGSGNEQFF
CDR3 DNA: TGTGCCAGCAGCAAGGGACTAGCGGGAGGGTCCGGCAATGAGCAGTTCTTC

J gene: TRBJ2-3
clone size: .
D gene: .
V gene: TRBV12-3/TRBV12-4
CDR3 protein: CASRGGGVDTQYF
CDR3 DNA: TGTGCCAGCAGGGGAGGGGGCGTGGATACGCAGTATTTT

J gene: TRBJ2-1
clone size: .
D gene: TRBD2
V gene: TRBV12-3/TRBV12-4
CDR3 protein: CASSSQIAGEYNEQFF
CDR3 DNA: TGTGCCAGCAGTTCGCAAATAGCGGGAGAATACAATGAGCAGTTCTTC

J gene: TRBJ1-2
clone size: many
D gene: TRBD1
V gene: TRBV13
CDR3 protein: CASSLRAEGQGIGGYTF
CDR3 DNA: TGTGCCAGCAGCTTAAGGGCCGAAGGACAGGGCATCGGCGGCTACACCTTC

J gene: TRBJ2-2
clone size: .
D gene: .
V gene: TRBV7-3
CDR3 protein: CASSLTASNTGELFF
CDR3 DNA: TGTGCCAGCAGCTTAACTGCAAGCAACACCGGGGAGCTGTTTTTT

J gene: TRBJ2-2
clone size: few
D gene: .
V gene: TRBV18
CDR3 protein: CASSPGVTNTGELFF
CDR3 DNA: TGTGCCAGCTCACCGGGGGTTACGAACACCGGGGAGCTGTTTTTT

J gene: TRBJ2-5
clone size: many
D gene: .
V gene: TRBV5-5
CDR3 protein: CASSSGSRGQETQYF
CDR3 DNA: TGTGCCAGCAGCTCCGGGTCCCGGGGCCAAGAGACCCAGTACTTC

J gene: TRBJ1-2
clone size: many
D gene: .
V gene: TRBV12-3/TRBV12-4
CDR3 protein: CASSFGQVALDYGYTF
CDR3 DNA: TGTGCCAGCAGTTTCGGCCAGGTAGCCTTGGACTATGGCTACACCTTC

J gene: TRBJ2-3
clone size: .
D gene: .
V gene: TRBV6-4
CDR3 protein: CASSAGDPTDTQYF
CDR3 DNA: TGTGCCAGCAGTGCAGGGGACCCCACAGATACGCAGTATTTT

J gene: TRBJ2-1
clone size: many
D gene: .
V gene: TRBV5-1
CDR3 protein: CASSRSFGNGYNEQFF
CDR3 DNA: TGCGCCAGCAGTAGGTCCTTCGGAAATGGCTACAATGAGCAGTTCTTC

J gene: TRBJ2-1
clone size: few
D gene: .
V gene: TRBV25-1
CDR3 protein: CASKIIDEQFF
CDR3 DNA: TGTGCCAGCAAGATTATAGATGAGCAGTTCTTC

J gene: TRBJ2-3
clone size: many
D gene: .
V gene: TRBV10-3
CDR3 protein: CAIKSRDSSTDTQYF
CDR3 DNA: TGTGCCATCAAAAGCCGGGACTCAAGCACAGATACGCAGTATTTT

J gene: TRBJ1-4
clone size: many
D gene: .
V gene: TRBV4-1
CDR3 protein: CASSLDGEKLFF
CDR3 DNA: TGCGCCAGCAGCCTCGATGGTGAAAAACTGTTTTTT

J gene: TRBJ2-3
clone size: many
D gene: .
V gene: TRBV12-3/TRBV12-4
CDR3 protein: CASSFNAGSTTSTDTQYF
CDR3 DNA: TGTGCCAGCAGTTTTAACGCAGGGTCCACTACTAGCACAGATACGCAGTATTTT

J gene: TRBJ1-6
clone size: few
D gene: .
V gene: TRBV2
CDR3 protein: CASSERPPGGAYNSPLHF
CDR3 DNA: TGTGCCAGCAGTGAAAGGCCCCCGGGGGGGGCCTATAATTCACCCCTCCACTTT

J gene: TRBJ2-2
clone size: few
D gene: TRBD1
V gene: TRBV2
CDR3 protein: CASSGTTGANTGELFF
CDR3 DNA: TGTGCCAGCAGTGGAACGACAGGGGCGAACACCGGGGAGCTGTTTTTT

J gene: TRBJ2-1
clone size: many
D gene: .
V gene: TRBV27
CDR3 protein: CASSPQTAIGNEQFF
CDR3 DNA: TGTGCCAGCAGTCCGCAGACGGCAATCGGCAATGAGCAGTTCTTC

J gene: TRBJ2-7
clone size: .
D gene: .
V gene: TRBV10-3
CDR3 protein: CAISELVGSSYEQYF
CDR3 DNA: TGTGCCATCAGTGAGTTGGTAGGGAGTTCCTACGAGCAGTACTTC

J gene: TRBJ1-3
clone size: .
D gene: .
V gene: TRBV20-1
CDR3 protein: CSARDPNSGNTIYF
CDR3 DNA: TGCAGTGCTAGAGATCCCAACTCTGGAAACACCATATATTTT

J gene: TRBJ2-2
clone size: many
D gene: .
V gene: TRBV2
CDR3 protein: CASKTLVTTGELFF
CDR3 DNA: TGTGCCAGCAAGACCCTAGTTACCACCGGGGAGCTGTTTTTT

J gene: TRBJ1-2
clone size: .
D gene: .
V gene: TRBV5-6
CDR3 protein: CASSLEASTRGYTF
CDR3 DNA: TGTGCCAGCAGCTTGGAGGCTTCTACTCGAGGCTACACCTTC

J gene: TRBJ2-1
clone size: many
D gene: TRBD2
V gene: TRBV29-1
CDR3 protein: CSVSTSGRPNEQFF
CDR3 DNA: TGCAGCGTTTCGACTAGCGGGAGGCCCAATGAGCAGTTCTTC

J gene: TRBJ2-5
clone size: few
D gene: TRBD2
V gene: TRBV7-8
CDR3 protein: CASSLRITSGVETQYF
CDR3 DNA: TGTGCCAGCAGCTTAAGAATCACTAGCGGGGTAGAGACCCAGTACTTC

J gene: TRBJ1-5
clone size: .
D gene: .
V gene: TRBV3-1
CDR3 protein: CASSQVGQPQHF
CDR3 DNA: TGTGCCAGCAGCCAAGTTGGACAGCCCCAGCATTTT

J gene: TRBJ1-1
clone size: many
D gene: .
V gene: TRBV5-1
CDR3 protein: CASSLVGEGRTEAFF
CDR3 DNA: TGCGCCAGCAGCTTGGTGGGTGAGGGTAGGACTGAAGCTTTCTTT

J gene: TRBJ2-3
clone size: many
D gene: .
V gene: TRBV5-1
CDR3 protein: CASSLAQSTDTQYF
CDR3 DNA: TGCGCCAGCAGCTTAGCCCAGTCCACAGATACGCAGTATTTT

J gene: TRBJ1-5
clone size: few
D gene: .
V gene: TRBV12-3/TRBV12-4
CDR3 protein: CASSHDSPNQPQHF
CDR3 DNA: TGTGCCAGCAGCCACGACAGTCCCAATCAGCCCCAGCATTTT

J gene: TRBJ2-3
clone size: many
D gene: .
V gene: TRBV5-1
CDR3 protein: CASSWNSGTGTDTQYF
CDR3 DNA: TGCGCCAGCAGCTGGAACTCCGGGACCGGCACAGATACGCAGTATTTT

J gene: TRBJ2-2
clone size: .
D gene: TRBD2
V gene: TRBV10-2
CDR3 protein: CASGQTSGGAGGELFF
CDR3 DNA: TGCGCCAGCGGACAGACTAGCGGGGGGGCCGGCGGGGAGCTGTTTTTT

J gene: TRBJ2-3
clone size: few
D gene: TRBD1
V gene: TRBV6-1
CDR3 protein: CASSPGTGGSTDTQYF
CDR3 DNA: TGTGCCAGCAGTCCCGGGACAGGGGGAAGCACAGATACGCAGTATTTT

J gene: TRBJ1-5
clone size: .
D gene: TRBD1
V gene: TRBV20-1
CDR3 protein: CSAVRQGREHF
CDR3 DNA: TGCAGTGCTGTACGACAGGGTAGGGAGCATTTT